This paragraph covers one T cell receptor (beta chain) sequence. The sample comes from a study of CD8 T cells in ankylosing spondylitis. One entry per CDR3 protein, called by TCRdb with MiXCR from the 5' RACE reads. The sample lists about 36,000 distinct CDR3 sequences, 6% occurring once. V was trimmed by 3 bases and J by 9 bases, leaving 15 bases between them. This CDR3 has 15 residues. The sample comprised blood, either unsorted or a sorted T cell fraction (not recorded which). The V gene is TRBV7-1, the J gene TRBJ2-6; D uncertain. TRBV7-1 is designated an ORF whose function remains uncertain. The sequence came from a male donor with ankylosing spondylitis or in good health (not recorded which). CDR3 amino acids: CASSSGPTPFNVLTF. The CDR3 region has the DNA TGTGCCAGCAGCTCCGGCCCGACACCATTCAACGTCCTGACTTTC.